This T cell receptor (beta chain) was captured by sequencing in a study of blood T cell repertoires in COVID-19. Study-wide background: Acute and convalescent COVID-19 specimens originated in the United States, Italy and Spain.

Sequenced by immunoSEQ multiplex PCR; TCRdb stores in-frame clones only, minus some. This table holds fewer than 65,000 clones, 90% found once. Trimming removed 11 bases from V and 2 bases from J, with 19 bases in between. This CDR3 is 15 amino acids long. In germline, CDR1 is SEHNR, CDR2 FQNEAQ (reference sequence). This clonotype was obtained from a man between 45 and 60 years old with acute or convalescent COVID-19. The chain couples TRBV7-9 to TRBJ1-3, with a weak D call TRBD1 (6 bases). Sample: peripheral blood. The CDR3 DNA sequence: TGTGCCTTTGGCCCCGGGACACCGGCTGGAAACACCATATATTTT. Its protein is CAFGPGTPAGNTIYF.